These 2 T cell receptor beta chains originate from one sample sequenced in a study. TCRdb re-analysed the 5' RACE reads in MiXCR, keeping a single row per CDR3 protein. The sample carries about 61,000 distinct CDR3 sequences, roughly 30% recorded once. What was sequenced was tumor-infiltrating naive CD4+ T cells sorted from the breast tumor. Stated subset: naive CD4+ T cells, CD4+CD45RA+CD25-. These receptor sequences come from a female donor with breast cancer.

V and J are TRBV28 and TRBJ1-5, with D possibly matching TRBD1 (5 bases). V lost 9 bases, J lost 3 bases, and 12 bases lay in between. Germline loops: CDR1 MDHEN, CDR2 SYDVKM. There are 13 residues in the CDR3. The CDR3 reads CASLGGYNQPQHF. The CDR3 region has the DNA TGTGCCAGTCTTGGGGGGTACAATCAGCCCCAGCATTTT.

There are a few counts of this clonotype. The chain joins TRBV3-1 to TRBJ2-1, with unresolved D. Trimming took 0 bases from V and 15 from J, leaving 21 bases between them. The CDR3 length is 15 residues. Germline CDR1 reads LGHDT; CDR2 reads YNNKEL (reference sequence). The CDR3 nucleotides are TGTGCCAGCAGCCAAGATATGGGGAAGGGCCTAGTTCGGTTCTTC. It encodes CASSQDMGKGLVRFF.